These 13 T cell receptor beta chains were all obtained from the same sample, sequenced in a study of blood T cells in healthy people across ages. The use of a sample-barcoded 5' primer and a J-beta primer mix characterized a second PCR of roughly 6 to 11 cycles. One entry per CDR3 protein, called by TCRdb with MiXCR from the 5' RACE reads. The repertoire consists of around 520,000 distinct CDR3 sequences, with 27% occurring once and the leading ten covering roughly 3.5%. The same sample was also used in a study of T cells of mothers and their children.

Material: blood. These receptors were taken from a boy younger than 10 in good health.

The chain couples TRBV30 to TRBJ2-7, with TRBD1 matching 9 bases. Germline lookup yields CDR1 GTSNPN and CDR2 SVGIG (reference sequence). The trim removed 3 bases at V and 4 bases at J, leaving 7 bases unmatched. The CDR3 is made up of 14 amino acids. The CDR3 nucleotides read TGTGCCTGGAGCCTACAGGGGGCGCTGTACGAGCAGTACTTC. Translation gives CAWSLQGALYEQYF.

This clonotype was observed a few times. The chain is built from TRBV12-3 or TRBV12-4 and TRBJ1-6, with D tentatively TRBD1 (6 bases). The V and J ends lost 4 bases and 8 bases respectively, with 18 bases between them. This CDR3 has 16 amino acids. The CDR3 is CASSSWTDRMDSPLHF. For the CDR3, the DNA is TGTGCCAGCAGTTCCTGGACAGACCGTATGGATTCACCCCTCCACTTT.

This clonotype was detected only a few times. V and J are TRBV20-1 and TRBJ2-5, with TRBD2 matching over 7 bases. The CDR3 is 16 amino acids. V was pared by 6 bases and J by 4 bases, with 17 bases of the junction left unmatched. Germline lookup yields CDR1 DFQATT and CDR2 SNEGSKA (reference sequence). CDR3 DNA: TGCAGTGCCGTAAAACCCCATGAGCGGGAATTAGAGACCCAGTACTTC. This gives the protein CSAVKPHERELETQYF.

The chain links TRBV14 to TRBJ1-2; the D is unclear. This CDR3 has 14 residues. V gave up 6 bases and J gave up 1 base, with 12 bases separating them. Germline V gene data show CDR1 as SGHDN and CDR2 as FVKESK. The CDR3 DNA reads TGTGCCAGCAGTCTACAGAATTATAACTATGGCTACACCTTC. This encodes CASSLQNYNYGYTF.

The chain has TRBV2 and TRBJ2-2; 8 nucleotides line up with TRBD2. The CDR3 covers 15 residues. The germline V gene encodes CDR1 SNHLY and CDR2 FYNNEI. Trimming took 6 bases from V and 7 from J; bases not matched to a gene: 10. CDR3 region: CASRVGGTRDGELFF. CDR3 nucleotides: TGTGCCAGCAGGGTTGGTGGGACTAGAGACGGGGAGCTGTTTTTT.

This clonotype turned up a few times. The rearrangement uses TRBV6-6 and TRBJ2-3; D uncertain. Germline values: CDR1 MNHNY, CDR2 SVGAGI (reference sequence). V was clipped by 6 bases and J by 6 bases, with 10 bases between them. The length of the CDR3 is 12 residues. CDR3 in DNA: TGTGCCAGCAGGTTCGGTTCGGATACGCAGTATTTT. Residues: CASRFGSDTQYF.

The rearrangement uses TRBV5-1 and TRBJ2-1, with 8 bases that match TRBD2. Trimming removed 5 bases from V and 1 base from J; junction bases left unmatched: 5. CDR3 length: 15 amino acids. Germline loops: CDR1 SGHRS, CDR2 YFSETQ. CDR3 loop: CASSQAGVSYNEQFF. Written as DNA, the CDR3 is TGCGCCAGCAGTCAAGCGGGAGTATCCTACAATGAGCAGTTCTTC.

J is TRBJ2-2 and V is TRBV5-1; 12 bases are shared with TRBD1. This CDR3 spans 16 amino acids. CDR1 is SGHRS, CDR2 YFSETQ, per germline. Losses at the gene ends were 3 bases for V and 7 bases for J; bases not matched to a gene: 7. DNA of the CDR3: TGCGCCAGCAGCTCTGGGGACAGGGGGCCTAGCGGGGAGCTGTTTTTT. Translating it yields CASSSGDRGPSGELFF.

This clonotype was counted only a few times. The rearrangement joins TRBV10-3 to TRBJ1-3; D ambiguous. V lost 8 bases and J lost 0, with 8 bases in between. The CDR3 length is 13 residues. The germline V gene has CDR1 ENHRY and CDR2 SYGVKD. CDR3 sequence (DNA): TGTGCCATCCGTCCCGCCTCTGGAAACACCATATATTTT. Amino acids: CAIRPASGNTIYF.

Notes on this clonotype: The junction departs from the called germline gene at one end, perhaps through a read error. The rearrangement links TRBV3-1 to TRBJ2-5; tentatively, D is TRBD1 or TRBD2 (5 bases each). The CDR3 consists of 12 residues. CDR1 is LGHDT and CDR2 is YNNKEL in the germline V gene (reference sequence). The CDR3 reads CASSQEGPGVVF. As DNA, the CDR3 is TGTGCCAGCAGCCAAGAGGGACCGGGTGTGGTCTTC.

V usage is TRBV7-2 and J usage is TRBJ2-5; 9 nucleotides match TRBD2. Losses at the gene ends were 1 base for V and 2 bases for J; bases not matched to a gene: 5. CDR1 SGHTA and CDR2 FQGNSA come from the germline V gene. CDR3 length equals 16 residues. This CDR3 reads CASSLVASGTQETQYF. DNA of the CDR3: TGTGCCAGCAGCTTAGTGGCTAGCGGGACTCAAGAGACCCAGTACTTC. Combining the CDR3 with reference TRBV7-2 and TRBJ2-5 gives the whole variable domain GAGVSQSPSNKVTEKGKDVELRCDPISGHTALYWYRQSLGQGLEFLIYFQGNSAPDKSGLPSDRFSAERTGGSVSTLTIQRTQQEDSAVYLCASSLVASGTQETQYFGPGTRLLVL.

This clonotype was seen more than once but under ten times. The CDR3 here is CASSTRTGGETQYF. The CDR3, as DNA: TGTGCCAGCAGCACACGCACAGGGGGGGAGACCCAGTACTTC. This chain links TRBV7-9 with TRBJ2-5; 8 positions agree with TRBD1. With 5 bases clipped from V and 5 bases from J, the junction kept 7 bases outside the gene matches. CDR3 size: 14 residues. Germline V gene data show CDR1 as SEHNR and CDR2 as FQNEAQ (reference sequence). The whole variable domain, filled in from reference TRBV7-9 and TRBJ2-5, reads DTGVSQNPRHKITKRGQNVTFRCDPISEHNRLYWYRQTLGQGPEFLTYFQNEAQLEKSRLLSDRFSAERPKGSFSTLEIQRTEQGDSAMYLCASSTRTGGETQYFGPGTRLLVL.

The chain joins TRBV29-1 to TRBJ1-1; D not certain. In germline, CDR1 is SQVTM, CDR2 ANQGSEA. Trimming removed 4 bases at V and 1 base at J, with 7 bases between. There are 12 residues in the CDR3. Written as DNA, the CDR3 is TGCAGCGTTGCTCTCAGGAACACTGAAGCTTTCTTT. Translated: CSVALRNTEAFF.